This T cell receptor (beta chain) appears in the sequencing data of a study of tumor and adjacent non-tumor tissue in lung cancer. Whole-study context: The patients, approximately nine men and about 5 women, were about 31 to 85 with stage I to III disease.

No cell sorting was done before RNA was extracted from the tissue. The normal lung tissue was taken more than 3 cm from the tumor edge. Between August and November 2014, newly diagnosed, chemotherapy-naive lung cancer patients underwent thoracic surgery in China. The library came from three nested PCR rounds adapted from ARM-PCR protocols. MiXCR was run by TCRdb on the multiplex PCR reads, yielding one entry per CDR3 protein. The sample contains about 100,000 distinct CDR3 sequences, more than 55% of which appear only once. Germline V CDR1 and CDR2: MNHEY, SVGAGI. V gave up 10 bases and J gave up 8 bases, with 17 bases separating them. CDR3 length: 12 residues. Comments on this clonotype: A much larger clone differs from this one at a single base, so this may be a read error.

The sequencing sample was made of distant non-tumor lung tissue. The source of this sequence is a man aged 25 to 45 with non-small cell lung cancer. The chain couples TRBV6-5 to TRBJ1-1; D unresolved. This CDR3 is CATSMAGIEAFF. The CDR3, as DNA: TGTGCCACTTCCATGGCGGGGATAGAAGCTTTCTTT.